The 26 T cell receptor beta chains below all came from one sample that was sequenced in a study of identical twins. MiXCR was run by TCRdb on the 5' RACE reads, yielding one entry per CDR3 protein. The data hold roughly 250,000 distinct CDR3 sequences, with around an eighth observed a single time. The sequencing input was memory (CD45RO+) T cells sorted from blood. These receptors were collected from a woman under 30 in good health.

This clonotype was seen a handful of times. This chain connects TRBV20-1 to TRBJ2-1; D might be TRBD2 (6 bases). Germline V gene sequence: CDR1 DFQATT, CDR2 SNEGSKA (reference sequence). The CDR3 consists of 15 residues. Trimming shortened V by 5 bases and J by 8 bases, and 22 bases separated the two germline ends. The CDR3 bases are TGCAGTGCTCCTAAGGCTGGCGGAGGGTTGGATGAGCAGTTCTTC. This gives the protein CSAPKAGGGLDEQFF.

The V call is TRBV12-3 or TRBV12-4, the J call TRBJ1-1; possible D gene TRBD1, 6 bases. V was shortened by 9 bases and J by 5 bases, with 13 bases between the two germline ends. This CDR3 region has 12 residues. The CDR3 protein is CASDLTGTEAFF. The CDR3, as DNA: TGTGCCAGTGATCTAACAGGGACTGAAGCTTTCTTT.

This clonotype was observed a handful of times. The chain carries TRBV4-3 and TRBJ2-5; D not resolved. This CDR3 has 14 amino acids. The germline V gene has CDR1 LGHNA and CDR2 YSLEER. The V end was cut by 0 bases, the J end by 5 bases, with 10 bases between. CDR3 DNA: TGCGCCAGCAGCCAAGATTACTCAGGCGAGACCCAGTACTTC. It codes for CASSQDYSGETQYF.

This chain joins TRBV7-9 and TRBJ2-2; D remains unclear. V was trimmed by 1 base and J by 7 bases, leaving 7 bases between them. The CDR3 spans 13 residues. Germline values: CDR1 SEHNR, CDR2 FQNEAQ (reference sequence). DNA of the CDR3: TGTGCCAGCAGCTTAGGGGAAGTCGGGGAGCTGTTTTTT. This encodes CASSLGEVGELFF.

This clonotype turned up a few times. J is TRBJ2-7 and V is TRBV6-2 or TRBV6-3; TRBD1 aligns across 7 bases. With 6 bases clipped from V and 3 bases from J, the junction kept 11 bases outside the gene matches. Germline V gene data show CDR1 as MNHEY and CDR2 as SVGEGT. The CDR3 has 15 residues. For the CDR3, the DNA is TGTGCCAGCAGACAGGGACAGAAGGCCAACTACGAGCAGTACTTC. It codes for CASRQGQKANYEQYF.

The V and J genes are TRBV5-1 and TRBJ2-3; TRBD2 is a possible D gene (6 bases). V was shortened by 5 bases and J by 6 bases, with 16 bases between the two germline ends. This CDR3 spans 14 amino acids. CDR1 SGHRS and CDR2 YFSETQ come from the germline V gene. This chain's CDR3 is CASRVAVGPDTQYF. The CDR3 DNA follows: TGCGCCAGCAGGGTAGCGGTCGGGCCGGATACGCAGTATTTT.

The sample holds a few counts of this clonotype. The V gene is TRBV5-6, the J gene TRBJ2-7, with 10 bases identical to TRBD1. In germline, CDR1 is SGHDT, CDR2 YYEEEE. With 1 base clipped from V and 4 bases from J, the junction kept 17 bases outside the gene matches. The CDR3 is 19 amino acids. The CDR3 coding sequence is TGTGCCAGCAGCTTGACGGGACAGGGGACCACTCTCCTAGGTTACGAGCAGTACTTC. Translated: CASSLTGQGTTLLGYEQYF.

At least ten counts were recorded for this clonotype. The chain recombines TRBV7-2 with TRBJ2-3; 10 bases map to TRBD1. Germline V gene lookup returns CDR1 SGHTA and CDR2 FQGNSA. This CDR3 has 14 residues. CDR3 DNA sequence: TGTGACCACTCCGACAGGGGGCCGGCAGATACGCAGTATTTT. Protein sequence: CDHSDRGPADTQYF.

This chain joins TRBV5-1 and TRBJ2-5; maybe TRBD1 (6 bases). The CDR3 sequence is 13 residues long. V was trimmed by 4 bases and J by 3 bases, leaving 10 bases between them. The germline gives CDR1 SGHRS, CDR2 YFSETQ. As DNA, the CDR3 is TGCGCCAGCAGCGAACAGGGTAAAGAGACCCAGTACTTC. Protein: CASSEQGKETQYF.

This clonotype was seen at least ten times. The genes are TRBV12-3 or TRBV12-4 and TRBJ2-1; 9 positions agree with TRBD2. This CDR3 contains 15 residues. Unmatched junction bases numbered 15, after V lost 9 bases and J lost 9 bases. This CDR3 is CASSPRGGGAIEQFF. The CDR3 coding sequence is TGTGCCAGTTCCCCCCGGGGCGGGGGGGCGATTGAGCAGTTCTTC.

V is TRBV5-5 and J is TRBJ2-3; D is unresolved. The ends were cut back, 3 bases at V and 0 bases at J, with 5 bases in the middle. CDR3 size: 13 residues. Per germline, CDR1 SGHKS and CDR2 YYEKEE (reference sequence). CDR3 amino acids: CASSSGSTDTQYF. CDR3 nucleotides: TGTGCCAGCAGCTCCGGGAGCACAGATACGCAGTATTTT.

The rearrangement links TRBV6-2 or TRBV6-3 to TRBJ2-7; 13 bases agree with TRBD2. The CDR3 consists of 16 residues. J lost 0 bases, V lost 6 bases, and 5 bases had no gene match. CDR1 is MNHEY, CDR2 SVGEGT, per germline. In nucleotides, the CDR3 is TGTGCCAGCAGAGGACTAGCGGGAGTATCCTCCTACGAGCAGTACTTC. It yields the protein CASRGLAGVSSYEQYF.

The rearrangement uses TRBV5-6 and TRBJ2-7, with 13 bases matching TRBD2. The CDR3 is made up of 16 amino acids. Per the germline V gene, CDR1 is SGHDT and CDR2 is YYEEEE. Trimming removed 4 bases from V and 6 bases from J; junction bases left unmatched: 10. Written as DNA, the CDR3 is TGTGCCAGCAGCGCCCCCGGACTAGCGGGAGAGGTCGAGCAGTACTTC. Protein sequence: CASSAPGLAGEVEQYF.

Many counts were recorded for this clonotype. This chain connects TRBV11-2 to TRBJ2-7, with D possibly being TRBD2 (5 bases). This CDR3 is 17 amino acids long. CDR1 SGHAT and CDR2 FQNNGV come from the germline V gene. V lost 4 bases, J lost 0 bases, and 19 bases lay in between. CDR3 sequence (DNA): TGTGCCAGCAGCTCCATTGGAGGCAATCGGAGCTCCTACGAGCAGTACTTC. It yields the protein CASSSIGGNRSSYEQYF.

The chain uses TRBV7-4 and TRBJ2-2; D perhaps matches TRBD1 (5 bases). Trimming cost V 1 base and J 6 bases, with 18 bases left between them. The CDR3 totals 17 residues. Germline V gene data show CDR1 as SGHVT and CDR2 as SQSDAQ. Written as DNA, the CDR3 is TGTGCCAGCAGCTTAGTCTTCTGGAGCCAGGGCGCCGGGGAGCTGTTTTTT. Encoded protein: CASSLVFWSQGAGELFF.

This chain links TRBV9 with TRBJ1-1, with 7 bases lining up with TRBD1. Germline CDR1 and CDR2: SGDLS and YYNGEE. The CDR3 loop spans 16 amino acids. With V trimmed by 3 bases and J by 4 bases, 12 bases remained unmatched. In DNA form, the CDR3 reads TGTGCCAGCAGCGCACGACAGGGAACAGAGAGCACTGAAGCTTTCTTT. Translated, it gives CASSARQGTESTEAFF. The whole variable domain, remainder taken from reference TRBV9 and TRBJ1-1, is DSGVTQTPKHLITATGQRVTLRCSPRSGDLSVYWYQQSLDQGLQFLIQYYNGEERAKGNILERFSAQQFPDLHSELNLSSLELGDSALYFCASSARQGTESTEAFFGQGTRLTVV.

V usage is TRBV3-1 and J usage is TRBJ2-7; D is unresolved. V was clipped by 0 bases and J by 2 bases, with 11 bases between them. The CDR3 sequence is 15 residues long. In germline, CDR1 is LGHDT, CDR2 YNNKEL (reference sequence). Here the CDR3 reads CASSQDSAPAYEQYF. The DNA for the CDR3 is TGTGCCAGCAGCCAAGATTCGGCGCCAGCCTACGAGCAGTACTTC.

In its sample, this clonotype was seen a few times. The chain carries TRBV5-1 and TRBJ1-5; 7 nucleotides agree with TRBD1. Looked up from germline, CDR1 is SGHRS and CDR2 is YFSETQ. V was pared by 2 bases and J by 7 bases, with 6 bases of the junction left unmatched. CDR3 size: 14 residues. The CDR3 is CASSLGGAKQPQHF. The CDR3 DNA follows: TGCGCCAGCAGCTTAGGGGGCGCGAAACAGCCCCAGCATTTT.

The chain links TRBV7-2 to TRBJ1-1; D is unclear. The CDR3 is made up of 15 amino acids. Trimming took off 2 bases at V and 0 bases at J, with 10 bases between the two ends. Germline CDR1 is SGHTA and CDR2 is FQGNSA. Here the CDR3 reads CASSLYNLMNTEAFF. CDR3 nucleotide sequence: TGTGCCAGCAGCTTATACAACCTCATGAACACTGAAGCTTTCTTT.

This clonotype has only a few counts. The chain joins TRBV7-2 to TRBJ1-2; weak D call: TRBD1 (5 bases). The CDR3 has 15 amino acids. CDR1 and CDR2 (germline): SGHTA, FQGNSA. V shed 5 bases and J shed 6 bases, with 19 bases lying between them. The CDR3 sequence is CASSGPGRVKDGYTF. The CDR3 DNA follows: TGTGCCAGCAGCGGCCCTGGCAGGGTAAAAGATGGCTACACCTTC.

This clonotype was seen only a few times. This CDR3 reads CSARPSRYNEQFF. The CDR3 bases are TGCAGTGCCCGGCCGAGCAGATACAATGAGCAGTTCTTC. This chain connects TRBV20-1 to TRBJ2-1; D gene uncertain. CDR1 is DFQATT, CDR2 SNEGSKA, per germline (reference sequence). The CDR3 extends over 13 amino acids. Trimming shortened V by 6 bases and J by 4 bases, and 13 bases separated the two germline ends.

This clonotype has just a few counts. For the CDR3, the DNA is TGTGCCAGCGGACCCCGACTAGCGGGATCTAACCAGGCCGGGGAGCTGTTTTTT. Encoded protein: CASGPRLAGSNQAGELFF. The chain links TRBV6-1 to TRBJ2-2; 11 bases align to TRBD2. Losses at the gene ends were 8 bases for V and 6 bases for J; bases not matched to a gene: 17. The CDR3 extends over 18 amino acids. Germline values: CDR1 MNHNS, CDR2 SASEGT.

This chain connects TRBV7-2 to TRBJ2-2; 14 bases line up with TRBD2. Germline V gene sequence: CDR1 SGHTA, CDR2 FQGNSA. This CDR3 region has 17 residues. V shed 5 bases and J 7 bases; nucleotides not matched to a gene: 9. CDR3 sequence reads: CASSPTGLAGAGGELFF. The CDR3 DNA sequence: TGTGCCAGCAGCCCTACGGGACTAGCGGGAGCGGGCGGGGAGCTGTTTTTT. Using reference TRBV7-2 and TRBJ2-2 for the parts outside the CDR3, the full variable domain is GAGVSQSPSNKVTEKGKDVELRCDPISGHTALYWYRQSLGQGLEFLIYFQGNSAPDKSGLPSDRFSAERTGGSVSTLTIQRTQQEDSAVYLCASSPTGLAGAGGELFFGEGSRLTVL.

This clonotype appeared many times. The V gene is TRBV12-3 or TRBV12-4, the J gene TRBJ1-5; 7 bases align to TRBD1. This CDR3 has 15 residues. Trimming cost V 5 bases and J 4 bases; bases outside gene matches: 8. CDR3 amino acids: CASSIRQGWNQPQHF. In nucleotides, the CDR3 is TGTGCCAGCAGTATTCGACAGGGATGGAATCAGCCCCAGCATTTT.

The chain has TRBV9 and TRBJ1-1; D gene ambiguous. Germline loops: CDR1 SGDLS, CDR2 YYNGEE. CDR3 length: 13 amino acids. Trimming left V 4 bases short and J 5 bases short, with 12 bases between. The CDR3 DNA follows: TGTGCCAGCAGCCCCCGCGGGAGGACTGAAGCTTTCTTT. Translated, it gives CASSPRGRTEAFF.

This clonotype appeared many times. The chain has TRBV12-3 or TRBV12-4 and TRBJ1-1; 7 bases agree with TRBD1. V lost 5 bases and J lost 3; bases outside the gene matches: 9. The length of the CDR3 is 15 residues. CDR3 residues: CASSPQDREDTEAFF. DNA of the CDR3: TGTGCCAGCAGTCCACAAGACAGGGAGGACACTGAAGCTTTCTTT.